This TCR beta chain was retrieved from a study of T-cell reconstitution after alpha-beta-depleted transplantation in children. It was with unique molecular identifiers that the TCRbeta library was prepared. TCRdb re-called the PCR reads through MiXCR, storing one row per CDR3 protein. Of 200,000 to 300,000 distinct CDR3 sequences in the sample, approximately 12% are singletons; the top ten hold about 2.6%. Germline V gene sequence: CDR1 LGHNA, CDR2 YSLEER. The CDR3 has 15 amino acids. V shed 4 bases and J shed 5 bases, with 18 bases lying between them. The chain carries TRBV4-3 and TRBJ2-7; tentative D call: TRBD2 (5 bases). This receptor was taken from a human donor who donated a stem cell graft to a child with acute lymphoblastic leukemia. This material consisted of PBMCs from the stem cell graft donor, taken from the stem cell graft. CDR3 protein: CASSRDARVPDEQYF. CDR3 coding DNA: TGCGCCAGCAGCCGAGATGCGAGGGTGCCGGACGAGCAGTACTTC.